The rows below give T cell receptor beta chains drawn from one sample of a study of blood T cells in healthy people across ages. MiXCR was run by TCRdb on the 5' RACE reads, yielding one entry per CDR3 protein. The sample consists of approximately 2,000,000 distinct CDR3 sequences, about two fifths of them appearing once. Input material: blood. The source is a human donor in good health. The CDR3 runs from the conserved cysteine through the conserved F or W. D genes are given only for firm matches. Only some rows state a clone size, as once, few, many or a class for expanded clones.

J: TRBJ2-1
V: TRBV7-9
D: TRBD1
size: few
CDR3: CASSLDTGTGYNEQFF
DNA: TGTGCCAGCAGCTTAGATACCGGGACAGGATACAATGAGCAGTTCTTC

J: TRBJ1-1
V: TRBV3-1
D: NA
size: NA
CDR3: CASNTVGLTEAFF
DNA: TGTGCCAGCAATACAGTGGGCCTCACTGAAGCTTTCTTT

J: TRBJ1-5
V: TRBV20-1
D: TRBD1
size: few
CDR3: CSAKTDRGVRSNQPQHF
DNA: TGCAGTGCTAAGACGGACAGGGGAGTTCGTAGCAATCAGCCCCAGCATTTT

J: TRBJ2-1
V: TRBV5-5
D: TRBD2
size: NA
CDR3: CASRTQLAGVSYNEQFF
DNA: TGTGCCAGCAGGACTCAACTAGCGGGGGTCTCCTACAATGAGCAGTTCTTC

J: TRBJ2-5
V: TRBV5-1
D: NA
size: NA
CDR3: CASSLGRDIYQETQYF
DNA: TGCGCCAGCAGCTTGGGCCGGGACATCTACCAAGAGACCCAGTACTTC

J: TRBJ2-3
V: TRBV4-2
D: TRBD2
size: many
CDR3: CASSQYTSGGVTNTQYF
DNA: TGTGCCAGCAGCCAATACACTAGCGGGGGGGTCACGAATACGCAGTATTTT

J: TRBJ1-2
V: TRBV15
D: NA
size: NA
CDR3: CATSRSAQGGGYTF
DNA: TGTGCCACCAGTAGATCGGCGCAAGGGGGTGGCTACACCTTC

J: TRBJ2-1
V: TRBV3-1
D: NA
size: once
CDR3: CASSQVWGALDEQFF
DNA: TGTGCCAGCAGCCAAGTGTGGGGTGCGTTAGATGAGCAGTTCTTC

J: TRBJ2-1
V: TRBV4-1
D: TRBD1
size: NA
CDR3: CASSQDDRVTYNEQFF
DNA: TGCGCCAGCAGCCAAGATGACAGGGTGACCTACAATGAGCAGTTCTTC

J: TRBJ2-5
V: TRBV28
D: TRBD2
size: few
CDR3: CASSLGGGARYQETQYF
DNA: TGTGCCAGCAGTTTAGGCGGGGGAGCAAGGTACCAAGAGACCCAGTACTTC

J: TRBJ2-5
V: TRBV20-1
D: TRBD1
size: few
CDR3: CSARDGGQERETQYF
DNA: TGCAGTGCTAGAGACGGGGGACAGGAGAGGGAGACCCAGTACTTC

J: TRBJ2-3
V: TRBV6-5
D: TRBD2
size: few
CDR3: CASTPTGGATDTQYF
DNA: TGTGCCAGCACCCCAACCGGGGGGGCCACAGATACGCAGTATTTT

J: TRBJ1-6
V: TRBV12-3/TRBV12-4
D: NA
size: few
CDR3: CASSWGFNNSPLHF
DNA: TGTGCCAGCAGTTGGGGGTTTAATAATTCACCCCTCCACTTT

J: TRBJ2-7
V: TRBV2
D: NA
size: NA
CDR3: CASSEKVPPGVSYNEQYF
DNA: TGTGCCAGCAGTGAGAAGGTCCCCCCGGGAGTCTCCTACAATGAGCAGTACTTC

J: TRBJ1-5
V: TRBV6-5
D: NA
size: NA
CDR3: CASRRAVNQPQHF
DNA: TGTGCCAGCAGACGGGCCGTGAATCAGCCCCAGCATTTT

J: TRBJ1-4
V: TRBV20-1
D: TRBD1
size: few
CDR3: CSASTGDLGKLFF
DNA: TGCAGTGCTAGCACAGGGGACTTAGGGAAACTGTTTTTT

J: TRBJ2-7
V: TRBV28
D: NA
size: NA
CDR3: CASSLRQAYSYEQYF
DNA: TGTGCCAGCAGTTTACGCCAGGCTTACTCCTACGAGCAGTACTTC

J: TRBJ2-7
V: TRBV5-1
D: TRBD1
size: few
CDR3: CASSLARTGVDEQYF
DNA: TGCGCCAGCAGCTTGGCCCGGACAGGGGTGGACGAGCAGTACTTC

J: TRBJ1-1
V: TRBV6-1
D: TRBD1
size: NA
CDR3: CASSTGTGLGSTEAFF
DNA: TGTGCCAGCAGCACCGGGACAGGGCTAGGGAGCACTGAAGCTTTCTTT

J: TRBJ1-6
V: TRBV11-3
D: NA
size: few
CDR3: CASSLPLVREGSYNSPLHF
DNA: TGTGCCAGCAGCTTACCTCTAGTGCGAGAGGGCTCCTATAATTCACCCCTCCACTTT

J: TRBJ2-7
V: TRBV6-6
D: NA
size: few
CDR3: CASSYEFNRPYEQYF
DNA: TGTGCCAGCAGTTACGAATTCAACCGCCCCTACGAGCAGTACTTC

J: TRBJ2-7
V: TRBV6-5
D: TRBD1
size: many
CDR3: CASSYSFGQGRNEQYF
DNA: TGTGCCAGCAGTTACTCCTTCGGACAGGGAAGAAACGAGCAGTACTTC

J: TRBJ1-2
V: TRBV5-5
D: NA
size: NA
CDR3: CASSFGSANYGCTF
DNA: TGTGCCAGCAGCTTTGGTTCAGCTAACTATGGCTGCACCTTC

J: TRBJ2-7
V: TRBV6-5
D: NA
size: NA
CDR3: CASREQGLSSYEQYF
DNA: TGTGCCAGTCGCGAGCAGGGTTTGTCATCCTACGAGCAGTACTTC

J: TRBJ2-7
V: TRBV6-2/TRBV6-3
D: TRBD1
size: NA
CDR3: CASSYWGQTYEQYF
DNA: TGTGCCAGCAGTTATTGGGGACAGACTTACGAGCAGTACTTC

J: TRBJ1-2
V: TRBV12-3/TRBV12-4
D: NA
size: NA
CDR3: CASSFRRTSNYGYTF
DNA: TGTGCCAGCAGTTTTAGGAGAACATCTAACTATGGCTACACCTTC

J: TRBJ1-1
V: TRBV7-3
D: TRBD1
size: NA
CDR3: CASSATGGSTGAFF
DNA: TGTGCCAGCAGCGCCACAGGGGGCAGCACTGGAGCTTTCTTT

J: TRBJ1-6
V: TRBV7-8
D: NA
size: NA
CDR3: CASSPRVVVDSPLHF
DNA: TGTGCCAGCAGCCCCAGGGTGGTGGTGGATTCACCCCTCCACTTT

J: TRBJ1-1
V: TRBV6-6
D: NA
size: few
CDR3: CASSYSKGQTNTEAFF
DNA: TGTGCCAGCAGTTACTCGAAGGGGCAGACGAACACTGAAGCTTTCTTT

J: TRBJ2-5
V: TRBV20-1
D: NA
size: once
CDR3: CSARDLEDQETQYF
DNA: TGCAGTGCTAGAGATTTGGAGGACCAAGAGACCCAGTACTTC

J: TRBJ2-1
V: TRBV11-2
D: TRBD2
size: NA
CDR3: CASSPGGSGGAGSYNEQFF
DNA: TGTGCCAGCAGCCCCGGTGGTAGCGGGGGGGCAGGGTCCTACAATGAGCAGTTCTTC

J: TRBJ1-5
V: TRBV12-3/TRBV12-4
D: NA
size: few
CDR3: CASSSSGGGRVDPQHF
DNA: TGTGCCAGCAGTTCGAGTGGGGGCGGTAGGGTGGATCCCCAGCATTTT

J: TRBJ2-1
V: TRBV20-1
D: TRBD2
size: few
CDR3: CSARLGSGANNEQFF
DNA: TGCAGTGCTAGACTAGGTAGCGGGGCCAACAATGAGCAGTTCTTC

J: TRBJ2-1
V: TRBV28
D: TRBD2
size: NA
CDR3: CASSFPLAGGPTNENEQFF
DNA: TGTGCCAGCAGTTTCCCCCTAGCGGGGGGGCCGACGAACGAAAATGAGCAGTTCTTC

J: TRBJ2-2
V: TRBV4-2
D: TRBD2
size: once
CDR3: CASSQVTGGLSGELFF
DNA: TGTGCCAGCAGCCAAGTGACGGGGGGGCTGAGCGGGGAGCTGTTTTTT

J: TRBJ2-1
V: TRBV7-9
D: TRBD2
size: NA
CDR3: CASSLFLASGESNEQFF
DNA: TGTGCCAGCAGCTTGTTTTTGGCTAGCGGGGAGAGCAATGAGCAGTTCTTC

J: TRBJ2-1
V: TRBV20-1
D: TRBD1
size: few
CDR3: CSASSLRQGLNNEQFF
DNA: TGCAGTGCTAGTTCGTTGCGACAGGGGTTGAACAATGAGCAGTTCTTC

J: TRBJ2-3
V: TRBV6-2/TRBV6-3
D: TRBD1
size: NA
CDR3: CASSPNIKTGVDTQYF
DNA: TGTGCCAGCAGCCCCAATATCAAGACAGGGGTCGATACGCAGTATTTT

J: TRBJ2-1
V: TRBV14
D: NA
size: few
CDR3: CASSPLMGAEQFF
DNA: TGTGCCAGCAGCCCGCTAATGGGGGCTGAGCAGTTCTTC

J: TRBJ1-2
V: TRBV5-1
D: NA
size: few
CDR3: CASSLRGARGYTF
DNA: TGCGCCAGCAGCTTGAGAGGGGCACGGGGCTACACCTTC

J: TRBJ2-1
V: TRBV24-1
D: TRBD1
size: few
CDR3: CATGGSPGQGHNEQFF
DNA: TGTGCCACCGGGGGGTCACCGGGACAGGGACACAATGAGCAGTTCTTC

J: TRBJ1-2
V: TRBV6-6
D: NA
size: NA
CDR3: CASSYGQEFYGYTF
DNA: TGTGCCAGCAGTTACGGGCAGGAGTTCTATGGCTACACCTTC

J: TRBJ2-1
V: TRBV29-1
D: NA
size: NA
CDR3: CSVSFHGEQFF
DNA: TGCAGCGTATCATTTCACGGTGAGCAGTTCTTC

J: TRBJ2-1
V: TRBV10-3
D: NA
size: NA
CDR3: CAISESRSSSYNEQFF
DNA: TGTGCCATCAGTGAATCACGGTCTAGCTCCTACAATGAGCAGTTCTTC

J: TRBJ1-2
V: TRBV11-2
D: TRBD1
size: few
CDR3: CASSTPTGGLTSNYGYTF
DNA: TGTGCCAGCAGCACACCGACAGGGGGCTTAACTTCTAACTATGGCTACACCTTC

J: TRBJ1-2
V: TRBV6-5
D: TRBD1
size: few
CDR3: CASSYEAQGSYGYTF
DNA: TGTGCCAGCAGTTACGAGGCACAGGGGAGTTATGGCTACACCTTC

J: TRBJ1-2
V: TRBV18
D: NA
size: NA
CDR3: CASSPRRQTYGYTF
DNA: TGTGCCAGCTCACCGAGGAGGCAAACCTATGGCTACACCTTC

J: TRBJ1-6
V: TRBV12-3/TRBV12-4
D: TRBD1
size: NA
CDR3: CASSESGGGSPLHF
DNA: TGTGCCAGCAGTGAGTCAGGGGGCGGTTCACCCCTCCACTTT

J: TRBJ1-2
V: TRBV5-1
D: NA
size: NA
CDR3: CASGPEGQRYGYTF
DNA: TGCGCCAGCGGCCCTGAAGGGCAGCGTTATGGCTACACCTTC

J: TRBJ2-7
V: TRBV5-1
D: NA
size: NA
CDR3: CASSAGQTNEQYF
DNA: TGCGCCAGCAGCGCCGGACAGACCAACGAGCAGTACTTC

J: TRBJ2-5
V: TRBV27
D: TRBD2
size: NA
CDR3: CASSWVAAGGTTTQYF
DNA: TGTGCCAGCAGTTGGGTAGCGGCGGGGGGTACGACGACCCAGTACTTC

J: TRBJ2-1
V: TRBV5-6
D: TRBD1
size: NA
CDR3: CASSLARDRGENEQFF
DNA: TGTGCCAGCAGCTTGGCCCGGGACAGGGGTGAGAATGAGCAGTTCTTC

J: TRBJ2-7
V: TRBV4-1
D: TRBD1
size: few
CDR3: CASSQTGQGRDYEQYF
DNA: TGCGCCAGCAGCCAAACCGGACAGGGAAGAGACTACGAGCAGTACTTC

J: TRBJ1-2
V: TRBV6-6
D: NA
size: NA
CDR3: CASSYSRTGGYTF
DNA: TGTGCCAGCAGTTACTCCCGGACGGGGGGCTACACCTTC

J: TRBJ2-1
V: TRBV11-1
D: NA
size: NA
CDR3: CASSPNGLTGWEQFF
DNA: TGTGCCAGCAGCCCGAACGGACTCACGGGGTGGGAGCAGTTCTTC

J: TRBJ1-1
V: TRBV7-9
D: NA
size: NA
CDR3: CASSLSAGEAFF
DNA: TGTGCCAGCAGCTTGTCTGCAGGTGAAGCTTTCTTT

J: TRBJ2-5
V: TRBV28
D: TRBD2
size: NA
CDR3: CASSILAGGQTQYF
DNA: TGTGCCAGCAGTATACTAGCGGGGGGGCAGACCCAGTACTTC

J: TRBJ2-7
V: TRBV28
D: NA
size: NA
CDR3: CASSLSLVTYEQYF
DNA: TGTGCCAGCAGTTTATCCCTGGTTACCTACGAGCAGTACTTC